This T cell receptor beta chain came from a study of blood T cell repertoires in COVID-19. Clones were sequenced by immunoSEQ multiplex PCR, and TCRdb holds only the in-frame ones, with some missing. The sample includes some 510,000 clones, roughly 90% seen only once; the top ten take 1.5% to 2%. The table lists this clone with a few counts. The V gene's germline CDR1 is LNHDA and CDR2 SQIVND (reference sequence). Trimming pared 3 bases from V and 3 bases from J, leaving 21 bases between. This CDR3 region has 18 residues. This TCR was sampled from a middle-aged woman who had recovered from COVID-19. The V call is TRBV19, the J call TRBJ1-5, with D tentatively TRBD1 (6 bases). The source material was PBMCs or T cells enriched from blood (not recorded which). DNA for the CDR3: TGTGCCAGTAGTATGGTGGCAGGGGCTAGGGTCCTCAATCAGCCCCAGCATTTT. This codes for CASSMVAGARVLNQPQHF.